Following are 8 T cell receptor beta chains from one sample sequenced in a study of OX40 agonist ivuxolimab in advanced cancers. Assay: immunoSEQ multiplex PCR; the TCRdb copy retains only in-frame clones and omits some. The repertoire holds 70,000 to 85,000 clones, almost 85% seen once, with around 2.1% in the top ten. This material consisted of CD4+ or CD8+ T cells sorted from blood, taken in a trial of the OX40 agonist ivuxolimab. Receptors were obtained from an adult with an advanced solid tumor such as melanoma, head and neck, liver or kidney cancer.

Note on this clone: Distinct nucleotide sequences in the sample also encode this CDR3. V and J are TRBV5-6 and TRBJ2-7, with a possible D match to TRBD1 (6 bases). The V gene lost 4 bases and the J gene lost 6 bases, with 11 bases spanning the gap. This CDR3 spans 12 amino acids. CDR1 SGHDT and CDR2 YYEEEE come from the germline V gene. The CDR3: CASSRDIREQYF. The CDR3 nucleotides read TGTGCCAGCAGCCGGGACATCCGCGAGCAGTACTTC.

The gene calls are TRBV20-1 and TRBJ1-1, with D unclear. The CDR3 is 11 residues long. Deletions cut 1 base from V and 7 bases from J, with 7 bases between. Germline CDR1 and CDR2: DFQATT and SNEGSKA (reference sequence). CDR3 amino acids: CSARAQFEAFF. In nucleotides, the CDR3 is TGCAGTGCTAGAGCGCAGTTTGAAGCTTTCTTT.

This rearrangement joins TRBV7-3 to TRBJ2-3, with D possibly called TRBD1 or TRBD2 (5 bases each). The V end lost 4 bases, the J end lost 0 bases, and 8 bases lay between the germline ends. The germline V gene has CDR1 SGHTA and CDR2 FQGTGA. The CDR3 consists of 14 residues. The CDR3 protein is CASSSRDSTDTQYF. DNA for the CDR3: TGTGCCAGCAGCTCCCGGGACAGCACAGATACGCAGTATTTT.

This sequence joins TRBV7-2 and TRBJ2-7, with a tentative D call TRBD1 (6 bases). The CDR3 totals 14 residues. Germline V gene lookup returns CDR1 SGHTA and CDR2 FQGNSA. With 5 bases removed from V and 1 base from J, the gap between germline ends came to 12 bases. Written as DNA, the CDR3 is TGTGCCAGCAGCCGCAAAACAGGGTCCTACGAGCAGTACTTC. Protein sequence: CASSRKTGSYEQYF.

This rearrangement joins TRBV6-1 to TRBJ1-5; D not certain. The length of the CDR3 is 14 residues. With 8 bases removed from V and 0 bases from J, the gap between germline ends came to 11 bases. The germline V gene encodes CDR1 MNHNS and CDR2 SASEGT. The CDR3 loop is CASHQHGSNQPQHF. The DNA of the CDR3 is TGTGCCAGCCATCAGCACGGTAGCAATCAGCCCCAGCATTTT.

The CDR3 region is CASSQDREKLFF. As DNA, the CDR3 is TGTGCCAGCAGCCAAGATCGCGAAAAACTGTTTTTT. The chain uses TRBV4-2 and TRBJ1-4, with D hard to call. CDR3 length: 12 amino acids. V was trimmed by 0 bases and J by 8 bases, leaving 4 bases between them. Germline CDR1 and CDR2: LGHNA and YNFKEQ.

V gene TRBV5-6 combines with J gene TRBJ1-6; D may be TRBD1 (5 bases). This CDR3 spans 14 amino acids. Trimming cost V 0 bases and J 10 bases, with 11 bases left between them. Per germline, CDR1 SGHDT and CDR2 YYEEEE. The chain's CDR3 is CASSLVPGESPLHF. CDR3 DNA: TGTGCCAGCAGCTTGGTGCCGGGGGAATCACCCCTCCACTTT.

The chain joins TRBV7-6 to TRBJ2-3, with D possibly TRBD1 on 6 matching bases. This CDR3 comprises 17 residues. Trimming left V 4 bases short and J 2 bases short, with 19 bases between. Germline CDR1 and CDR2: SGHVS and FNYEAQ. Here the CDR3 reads CASSWTARLGVTDTQYF. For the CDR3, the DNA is TGTGCCAGCAGCTGGACAGCCAGACTTGGCGTCACAGATACGCAGTATTTT.